The entry below describes one T cell receptor (beta chain). The antigen remains undetermined. This CDR3 contains 14 residues. Trimming cost V 5 bases and J 5 bases; bases outside gene matches: 7. Germline CDR1 reads LNHNV; CDR2 reads YYDKDF (reference sequence). The data stem from a study of cytomegalovirus exposure and HLA in healthy donors. With 60 Vbeta and 13 Jbeta primers, the PCR was carried out. TCRdb keeps only in-frame clones here, not all; method: immunoSEQ multiplex PCR. This sample has about 200,000 clones, with approximately 85% found just once. Points from the study as a whole: According to reports, the classifier identified cytomegalovirus status with high specificity and sensitivity. Testing in vitro showed three CMV-associated chains specific for CMV antigens. Researchers counted roughly 150 TCR beta chains as cytomegalovirus-associated.

The genes are TRBV15 and TRBJ2-7, with 9 bases matching TRBD1. The sample was PBMCs. The receptor comes from a woman between 50 and 59 years old in good health and CMV-seronegative. The CDR3 protein is CATSRDRVTNEQYF. The CDR3, as DNA: TGTGCCACCAGCCGGGACAGGGTAACCAACGAGCAGTACTTC.